This TCR beta chain originates from a study of blood T cells in healthy people across ages. A J-beta primer mix and a sample-barcoded 5' primer were used in a second PCR of about 7 to 12 cycles. TCRdb re-derived calls from the 5' RACE reads in MiXCR, one entry per CDR3 protein. The data show around 940,000 distinct CDR3 sequences, with 51% seen just once and around 21% held by the top ten. This receptor was identified in a woman aged 55-69 years in good health. Sequencing used blood.

The CDR3 nucleotides read TGTGCCAGCAACTTCGGACTAGCGGGCACAGATACGCAGTATTTT. It encodes CASNFGLAGTDTQYF. The rearrangement joins TRBV5-8 to TRBJ2-3; 10 bases agree with TRBD2. The germline CDR1 and CDR2 sequences are SGHTS and YDEGEE. This CDR3 region has 15 residues. V was pared by 6 bases and J by 1 base, with 5 bases of the junction left unmatched. The entire variable domain, with the rest obtained from reference TRBV5-8 and TRBJ2-3, is as follows: EAGVTQSPTHLIKTRGQQATLRCSPISGHTSVYWYQQALGLGLQFLLWYDEGEERNRGNFPPRFSGRQFPNYSSELNVNALELEDSALYLCASNFGLAGTDTQYFGPGTRLTVL.